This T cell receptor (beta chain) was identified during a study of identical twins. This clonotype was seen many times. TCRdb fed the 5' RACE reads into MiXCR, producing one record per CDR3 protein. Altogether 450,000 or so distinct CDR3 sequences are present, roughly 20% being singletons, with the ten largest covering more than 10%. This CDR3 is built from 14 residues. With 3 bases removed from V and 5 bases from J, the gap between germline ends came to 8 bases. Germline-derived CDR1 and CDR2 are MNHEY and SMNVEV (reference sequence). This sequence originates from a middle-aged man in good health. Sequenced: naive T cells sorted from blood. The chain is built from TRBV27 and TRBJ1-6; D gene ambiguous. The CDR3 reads CASSFIRDNSPLHF. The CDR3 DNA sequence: TGTGCCAGCAGTTTTATACGGGATAATTCACCCCTCCACTTT.